The 23 T cell receptor beta chains given below trace back to one sample, sequenced in a study of cytomegalovirus exposure and HLA in healthy donors. The PCR made use of 60 Vbeta and 13 Jbeta primers. Sequenced by immunoSEQ multiplex PCR; TCRdb stores in-frame clones only, minus some. The table lists about 70,000 clones, 80% to 90% of them singletons. Sequenced input: PBMCs. The receptor set was obtained from a woman under 40 in good health and CMV-seronegative.

The rearrangement joins TRBV19 to TRBJ1-1, with D uncertain. The CDR3 runs to 15 residues. Trimming removed 4 bases at V and 4 bases at J, with 16 bases between. CDR1 and CDR2 (germline): LNHDA, SQIVND (reference sequence). CDR3 amino acids: CASSKTREEGTEAFF. The CDR3 DNA sequence: TGTGCCAGTAGTAAGACCCGGGAAGAGGGCACTGAAGCTTTCTTT.

Of note for this clone: The sample carries other DNA sequences with the same CDR3. The chain couples TRBV4-3 to TRBJ2-4, with TRBD2 identical over 7 bases. Germline V gene sequence: CDR1 LGHNA, CDR2 YSLEER. This CDR3 region has 17 residues. J gave up 1 base and V 0 bases, and 6 bases lay outside the gene matches. CDR3 DNA sequence: TGCGCCAGCAGCCAAGATTCCGGTAGCGGGGCCAAAAACATTCAGTACTTC. This codes for CASSQDSGSGAKNIQYF.

The rearrangement links TRBV28 to TRBJ2-7, with TRBD2 identical over 8 bases. This CDR3 has 13 amino acids. CDR1 MDHEN and CDR2 SYDVKM come from the germline V gene. Losses at the gene ends were 2 bases for V and 3 bases for J; bases not matched to a gene: 0. The CDR3 DNA reads TGTGCCAGCAGTTTAGGGACTAGCTACGAGCAGTACTTC. Amino acids: CASSLGTSYEQYF.

V gene TRBV6-1 combines with J gene TRBJ1-6; 9 bases agree with TRBD1. Germline CDR1 is MNHNS and CDR2 is SASEGT. V lost 3 bases to trimming and J lost 5 bases; unmatched junction nucleotides: 2. The CDR3 runs to 15 residues. This CDR3 is CASSERDRDNSPLHF. CDR3 nucleotides: TGTGCCAGCAGTGAGAGGGACAGGGATAATTCACCCCTCCACTTT.

The CDR3 region is CASSLVGTISYNEQFF. The CDR3, as DNA: TGCGCCAGCAGCTTGGTTGGGACTATATCCTACAATGAGCAGTTCTTC. This chain joins TRBV5-1 and TRBJ2-1, with TRBD2 matching over 7 bases. Germline trimming cut 0 bases from V and 1 base from J; bases unmatched to any gene: 4. The length of the CDR3 is 16 residues. Looked up from germline, CDR1 is SGHRS and CDR2 is YFSETQ.

The rearrangement uses TRBV30 and TRBJ2-3; no definite D call. V shed 5 bases and J shed 0 bases, with 12 bases lying between them. The CDR3 length is 14 residues. Germline V gene sequence: CDR1 GTSNPN, CDR2 SVGIG (reference sequence). CDR3 sequence: CAWSGATSTDTQYF. The CDR3 coding sequence is TGTGCCTGGTCCGGTGCGACTAGCACAGATACGCAGTATTTT.

The chain recombines TRBV7-5 with TRBJ2-3; the DNA was not compared with TRBD2, the D call given in the table. TRBV7-5 represents a pseudogene. This CDR3 region has 17 residues. As DNA, the CDR3 is TGTGTCAGAAGCTTAGGACTGCAGCCTCCTAGCACAGATACGCAGTATTTT. Translated: CVRSLGLQPPSTDTQYF.

This sequence joins TRBV5-8 and TRBJ1-2; 8 bases align to TRBD1. This CDR3 has 15 amino acids. Germline CDR1 reads SGHTS; CDR2 reads YDEGEE. J was trimmed by 4 bases and V by 3 bases; bases with no gene match: 8. The CDR3 loop is CASSWRTGRSYGYTF. For the CDR3, the DNA is TGTGCCAGCAGCTGGAGGACAGGGCGATCCTATGGCTACACCTTC.

V usage is TRBV19 and J usage is TRBJ1-4; TRBD1 matches at 8 bases. The CDR3 is made up of 15 amino acids. V trimming: 5 bases; J trimming: 6 bases; junction bases outside the gene matches: 8. Germline loops: CDR1 LNHDA, CDR2 SQIVND (reference sequence). DNA of the CDR3: TGTGCCAGTAGTTTCTCCGGGACAGGCTATGAAAAACTGTTTTTT. This encodes CASSFSGTGYEKLFF. The full variable domain, rest sourced from reference TRBV19 and TRBJ1-4, is DGGITQSPKYLFRKEGQNVTLSCEQNLNHDAMYWYRQDPGQGLRLIYYSQIVNDFQKGDIAEGYSVSREKKESFPLTVTSAQKNPTAFYLCASSFSGTGYEKLFFGSGTQLSVL.

The rearrangement joins TRBV4-2 to TRBJ1-4; 10 bases are shared with TRBD1. This CDR3 region has 16 residues. V lost 0 bases, J lost 7 bases, and 5 bases stayed unmatched. Per germline, CDR1 LGHNA and CDR2 YNFKEQ. The CDR3 nucleotides read TGTGCCAGCAGCCAAGAGGGGGGGACAGGGGTTGAAAAACTGTTTTTT. It specifies CASSQEGGTGVEKLFF.

The chain links TRBV27 to TRBJ2-5, with D possibly matching TRBD1 (5 bases). Trimming removed 0 bases from V and 7 bases from J, with 15 bases in between. This CDR3 contains 15 residues. Germline CDR1 reads MNHEY; CDR2 reads SMNVEV (reference sequence). This CDR3 reads CASSLSSQGGGTQYF. The CDR3 DNA reads as TGTGCCAGCAGTTTATCGAGTCAGGGTGGTGGGACCCAGTACTTC.

The chain joins TRBV25-1 to TRBJ1-5; D gene ambiguous. The CDR3 consists of 14 residues. Germline-derived CDR1 and CDR2 are MGHDK and SYGVNS. V lost 8 bases and J 6 bases, leaving 17 bases between the germline ends. Here the CDR3 reads CASQKVRGRQPQHF. For the CDR3, the DNA is TGTGCCAGCCAAAAGGTTCGGGGTCGTCAGCCCCAGCATTTT.

The chain recombines TRBV13 with TRBJ1-4, with TRBD1 as a possible D gene (5 bases). The germline CDR1 and CDR2 sequences are PRHDT and FYEKMQ (reference sequence). The CDR3 is made up of 20 amino acids. With 5 bases removed from V and 2 bases from J, the gap between germline ends came to 27 bases. In nucleotides, the CDR3 is TGTGCCAGCAGCGTACTCTCCCCGGGACTGGGCCCTTCGACTAATGAAAAACTGTTTTTT. Amino acids: CASSVLSPGLGPSTNEKLFF. Looking up the rest from reference TRBV13 and TRBJ1-4 gives the full variable domain: AAGVIQSPRHLIKEKRETATLKCYPIPRHDTVYWYQQGPGQDPQFLISFYEKMQSDKGSIPDRFSAQQFSDYHSELNMSSLELGDSALYFCASSVLSPGLGPSTNEKLFFGSGTQLSVL.

The chain's CDR3 is CAISASSGSYNEQFF. In DNA form, the CDR3 reads TGTGCCATCAGTGCCTCTAGCGGGTCCTACAATGAGCAGTTCTTC. The V call is TRBV10-3, the J call TRBJ2-1; 8 bases are shared with TRBD2. From germline, CDR1 is ENHRY and CDR2 SYGVKD. The CDR3 consists of 15 residues. Trimming took 4 bases from V and 1 from J; bases not matched to a gene: 3.

This chain joins TRBV6-1 and TRBJ1-2; no clear D. The V gene lost 2 bases and the J gene lost 2 bases, with 12 bases spanning the gap. This CDR3 region has 15 residues. Germline V gene data show CDR1 as MNHNS and CDR2 as SASEGT. DNA of the CDR3: TGTGCCAGCAGTGAAAGTAGCGGCAGGAACTATGGCTACACCTTC. The encoded protein is CASSESSGRNYGYTF.

This clone was found once. CDR3 nucleotides: TGTGCCAGCAGCCAAGAAATAGCCCAAGAGACCCAGTACTTC. This gives the protein CASSQEIAQETQYF. The chain couples TRBV4-2 to TRBJ2-5, with D hard to call. Germline loops: CDR1 LGHNA, CDR2 YNFKEQ. Trimming took off 0 bases at V and 1 base at J, with 6 bases between the two ends. The CDR3 covers 14 residues.

V and J are TRBV6-5 and TRBJ2-1, with TRBD2 as a possible D gene (5 bases). The V gene's germline CDR1 is MNHEY and CDR2 SVGAGI. Trimming shortened V by 4 bases and J by 6 bases, and 16 bases separated the two germline ends. This CDR3 is 15 amino acids long. For the CDR3, the DNA is TGTGCCAGCAGTTCCCCTTTCGGCGAGGGCAATGAGCAGTTCTTC. Translated: CASSSPFGEGNEQFF.

The V gene is TRBV13, the J gene TRBJ1-1; D remains ambiguous. The germline gives CDR1 PRHDT, CDR2 FYEKMQ (reference sequence). The V gene lost 8 bases and the J gene lost 5 bases, with 18 bases spanning the gap. The CDR3 has 14 amino acids. The CDR3 reads CASPRPGRRTEAFF. CDR3 nucleotides: TGTGCCAGCCCTCGGCCCGGGAGGAGAACTGAAGCTTTCTTT.

This chain uses TRBV10-3 with TRBJ1-2; D might be TRBD1 (6 bases). Germline V gives CDR1 ENHRY, CDR2 SYGVKD. The V end was cut by 4 bases, the J end by 4 bases, with 13 bases between. This CDR3 has 14 residues. CDR3 nucleotide sequence: TGTGCCATCAGTGCGGAGACAGGCCTCTATGGCTACACCTTC. This codes for CAISAETGLYGYTF.

This chain joins TRBV28 and TRBJ2-1; 9 bases are shared with TRBD2. There are 14 residues in the CDR3. Looked up from germline, CDR1 is MDHEN and CDR2 is SYDVKM. The V and J ends lost 8 bases and 8 bases, in that order; junction bases with no gene match: 10. CDR3 residues: CASFGGRAKDEQFF. DNA for the CDR3: TGTGCCAGCTTCGGCGGGAGGGCCAAGGATGAGCAGTTCTTC.

V is TRBV5-1 and J is TRBJ2-3, with 11 bases identical to TRBD2. The germline V gene encodes CDR1 SGHRS and CDR2 YFSETQ. Trimming cost V 0 bases and J 0 bases; bases outside gene matches: 9. This CDR3 is 19 amino acids long. This chain's CDR3 is CASSLAGTSGEVSTDTQYF. DNA of the CDR3: TGCGCCAGCAGCTTGGCTGGGACTAGCGGCGAAGTTAGCACAGATACGCAGTATTTT.

The rearrangement joins TRBV2 to TRBJ2-2, with D unclear. The CDR3 totals 11 residues. CDR1 and CDR2 (germline): SNHLY, FYNNEI. Deletions cut 7 bases from V and 2 bases from J, with 2 bases between. CDR3 protein: CASTNTGELFF. The CDR3 DNA is TGTGCCAGCACTAACACCGGGGAGCTGTTTTTT. The entire variable domain, with the rest obtained from reference TRBV2 and TRBJ2-2, is as follows: EPEVTQTPSHQVTQMGQEVILRCVPISNHLYFYWYRQILGQKVEFLVSFYNNEISEKSEIFDDQFSVERPDGSNFTLKIRSTKLEDSAMYFCASTNTGELFFGEGSRLTVL.

The chain carries TRBV11-2 and TRBJ1-2; D is unclear. Per the germline V gene, CDR1 is SGHAT and CDR2 is FQNNGV. The CDR3 extends over 13 amino acids. The V end was cut by 3 bases, the J end by 1 base, with 6 bases between. As DNA, the CDR3 is TGTGCCAGCAGCTTGACACTTAACTATGGCTACACCTTC. Amino acid sequence: CASSLTLNYGYTF.